The 17 T cell receptor beta chains given below trace back to one sample, sequenced in a study of response to subunit inactivated influenza vaccine. TCRdb reanalysed the RT-PCR reads using MiXCR and keeps one entry per CDR3 protein. In the table there are roughly 700,000 distinct CDR3 sequences, approximately 13% of which are singletons. Sequenced material: PBMCs from blood, taken about 14 days before vaccination. These receptors were obtained from a man aged 45-60 years who received an inactivated influenza vaccine.

The chain couples TRBV12-3 or TRBV12-4 to TRBJ2-3; D remains ambiguous. V was pared by 2 bases and J by 7 bases, with 10 bases between. CDR3 length: 13 amino acids. The CDR3 loop reads CASSLTAANTQYF. The DNA for the CDR3 is TGTGCCAGCAGTTTAACCGCTGCAAATACGCAGTATTTT.

For this clonotype: The germline gene is not matched at one end of the junction; a read error may be the cause. The rearrangement links TRBV2 to TRBJ2-6; 7 bases align to TRBD1. The CDR3 runs 19 residues. Per germline, CDR1 SNHLY and CDR2 FYNNEI. The CDR3 loop reads CARSTRTGRLSSGANVLTF. The DNA of the CDR3 is TGTGCCCGCAGTACGAGGACAGGACGTCTCTCCTCTGGGGCCAACGTCCTGACTTTC.

Written as DNA, the CDR3 is TGTGCCAGCAGCCCCGGGACGGGTGCTGAAGCTTTCTTT. Translating it yields CASSPGTGAEAFF. The chain joins TRBV4-2 to TRBJ1-1, with D maybe TRBD1 (5 bases). The germline gives CDR1 LGHNA, CDR2 YNFKEQ. The CDR3 totals 13 residues. Trimming removed 4 bases at V and 6 bases at J, with 12 bases between.

The chain employs TRBV20-1 and TRBJ2-3; 10 bases agree with TRBD2. Trimming removed 6 bases from V and 6 bases from J; junction bases left unmatched: 12. This CDR3 spans 15 amino acids. The germline CDR1 and CDR2 sequences are DFQATT and SNEGSKA (reference sequence). In nucleotides, the CDR3 is TGCAGTGCCGTTCGACTAGCGGGTATGGGGGATACGCAGTATTTT. It codes for CSAVRLAGMGDTQYF.

This chain joins TRBV6-1 and TRBJ1-5; D is possibly TRBD1 (6 bases). V was clipped by 4 bases and J by 7 bases, with 11 bases between them. Germline V gene data show CDR1 as MNHNS and CDR2 as SASEGT. The CDR3 contains 13 residues. DNA of the CDR3: TGTGCCAGCAGTGGAGGGGGGCTCCAGCCCCAGCATTTT. Amino acids: CASSGGGLQPQHF.

V and J are TRBV12-3 or TRBV12-4 and TRBJ2-3; D ambiguous. The CDR3 has 15 residues. The germline V and J ends were trimmed by 8 bases and 1 base, with 16 bases remaining between them. The CDR3 nucleotides are TGTGCCAGCCGATCCTACTTTCCCGGCACAGATACGCAGTATTTT. Translation gives CASRSYFPGTDTQYF.

This clonotype has ten or more counts. This chain uses TRBV24-1 with TRBJ2-1; the match to TRBD2 covers 9 bases. Germline V gene sequence: CDR1 KGHDR, CDR2 SFDVKD. V lost 5 bases to trimming and J lost 8 bases; unmatched junction nucleotides: 12. The CDR3 spans 16 residues. Here the CDR3 DNA reads TGTGCCACCAGTGGGAGGGGCGGGAGGGTTGCCTATGAGCAGTTCTTC. Translated: CATSGRGGRVAYEQFF.

This clonotype was observed a few times. The V call is TRBV20-1, the J call TRBJ2-7; a weak D match, TRBD2 (6 bases). CDR1 is DFQATT, CDR2 SNEGSKA, per germline (reference sequence). The CDR3 has 12 residues. CDR3 nucleotides: TGCAGGGCGACCGGGGGAATCTACGAGCAGTACTTC. Its protein is CRATGGIYEQYF.

This clonotype was detected a few times. This chain joins TRBV7-2 and TRBJ2-2; 10 bases map to TRBD1. The CDR3 is 15 residues long. J was trimmed by 7 bases and V by 4 bases; bases with no gene match: 6. Germline lookup yields CDR1 SGHTA and CDR2 FQGNSA. CDR3 sequence reads: CASSSGQGSHGELFF. CDR3 DNA sequence: TGTGCCAGCAGCTCGGGACAGGGGAGTCACGGGGAGCTGTTTTTT.

The chain carries TRBV29-1 and TRBJ2-5; D perhaps matches TRBD2 (7 bases). CDR3 size: 11 residues. The germline V gene has CDR1 SQVTM and CDR2 ANQGSEA. Deletions cut 4 bases from V and 7 bases from J, with 10 bases between. The CDR3 reads CSVVRGGTQYF. As DNA, the CDR3 is TGCAGCGTTGTAAGGGGGGGGACCCAGTACTTC. Full variable domain (rest looked up from reference TRBV29-1 and TRBJ2-5): SAVISQKPSRDICQRGTSLTIQCQVDSQVTMMFWYRQQPGQSLTLIATANQGSEATYESGFVIDKFPISRPNLTFSTLTVSNMSPEDSSIYLCSVVRGGTQYFGPGTRLLVL.

DNA of the CDR3: TGTGCCAGCAGGGGAGGAGAAAAACTGTTTTTT. This translates into CASRGGEKLFF. The chain employs TRBV12-3 or TRBV12-4 and TRBJ1-4; no reliable D call. V was cut by 6 bases and J by 8 bases, with 7 bases left in between. The CDR3 contains 11 residues.

This clonotype came up many times. One end of the junction is discordant with germline, which a read error may explain. This chain links TRBV5-1 with TRBJ2-2, with a tentative D call TRBD1 (6 bases). This CDR3 spans 13 amino acids. Germline V gene lookup returns CDR1 SGHRS and CDR2 YFSETQ. The chain's CDR3 is CASSFRGTGELFF. The CDR3 DNA follows: TGTGCCAGCAGTTTTAGGGGGACCGGGGAGCTGTTTTTT.

J is TRBJ2-2 and V is TRBV5-1; D uncertain. V lost 2 bases and J 4 bases, leaving 12 bases between the germline ends. CDR1 is SGHRS, CDR2 YFSETQ, per germline. The CDR3 has 15 amino acids. The CDR3 sequence is CASSFGPLRTGELFF. The CDR3 nucleotides are TGCGCCAGCAGCTTTGGACCCTTGCGCACCGGGGAGCTGTTTTTT.

The CDR3 here is CASSVDLAGQETQYF. As DNA, the CDR3 is TGTGCCAGCAGCGTAGACCTAGCCGGCCAAGAGACCCAGTACTTC. The chain is built from TRBV9 and TRBJ2-5; D may be TRBD2 (5 bases). Trimming removed 0 bases at V and 1 base at J, with 10 bases between. Germline V lookup: CDR1 SGDLS, CDR2 YYNGEE. The CDR3 runs to 15 residues.

This sequence joins TRBV12-3 or TRBV12-4 and TRBJ2-7; D uncertain. The CDR3 length is 14 residues. V lost 1 base and J 2 bases, leaving 9 bases between the germline ends. The CDR3 loop reads CASSLGDLPYEQYF. The CDR3 DNA reads as TGTGCCAGCAGTTTAGGAGACTTACCCTACGAGCAGTACTTC.

This clonotype was seen at least ten times. This chain links TRBV28 with TRBJ2-7; the match to TRBD2 covers 13 bases. The germline CDR1 and CDR2 sequences are MDHEN and SYDVKM. V trimming: 7 bases; J trimming: 4 bases; junction bases outside the gene matches: 10. This CDR3 contains 16 residues. The CDR3 spells CASTSPRTSGSYEQYF. The CDR3 DNA reads as TGTGCCAGCACGTCGCCCCGGACTAGCGGGAGTTACGAGCAGTACTTC.

This clonotype was detected a few times. This sequence joins TRBV6-2 or TRBV6-3 and TRBJ2-5; D remains ambiguous. Germline CDR1 reads MNHEY; CDR2 reads SVGEGT. V was trimmed by 6 bases and J by 0 bases, leaving 17 bases between them. The CDR3 is 16 residues long. The CDR3 nucleotides are TGTGCCAGCAGGAAAGGCCTCTGGGCAGACCAAGAGACCCAGTACTTC. It yields the protein CASRKGLWADQETQYF.